A single T cell receptor beta chain is shown here with its context. This sample was taken from a study of blood T cell repertoires in COVID-19. Repertoires were generated with immunoSEQ multiplex PCR, while TCRdb's copy carries only in-frame clones and drops some. The table has around 430,000 clones, 85% to 90% seen once. Sequencing was performed on PBMCs or T cells enriched from blood (not recorded which). The clonotype originates from a woman aged 45-59 years who had recovered from COVID-19.

CDR3: CAIRENLGRGEKLFF. In nucleotides, the CDR3 is TGTGCCATCAGGGAGAACTTGGGGAGGGGTGAAAAACTGTTTTTT. The chain recombines TRBV10-3 with TRBJ1-4; D possibly corresponds to TRBD1 (5 bases). This CDR3 is built from 15 residues. The germline CDR1 and CDR2 sequences are ENHRY and SYGVKD. V was trimmed by 6 bases and J by 7 bases, leaving 18 bases between them.